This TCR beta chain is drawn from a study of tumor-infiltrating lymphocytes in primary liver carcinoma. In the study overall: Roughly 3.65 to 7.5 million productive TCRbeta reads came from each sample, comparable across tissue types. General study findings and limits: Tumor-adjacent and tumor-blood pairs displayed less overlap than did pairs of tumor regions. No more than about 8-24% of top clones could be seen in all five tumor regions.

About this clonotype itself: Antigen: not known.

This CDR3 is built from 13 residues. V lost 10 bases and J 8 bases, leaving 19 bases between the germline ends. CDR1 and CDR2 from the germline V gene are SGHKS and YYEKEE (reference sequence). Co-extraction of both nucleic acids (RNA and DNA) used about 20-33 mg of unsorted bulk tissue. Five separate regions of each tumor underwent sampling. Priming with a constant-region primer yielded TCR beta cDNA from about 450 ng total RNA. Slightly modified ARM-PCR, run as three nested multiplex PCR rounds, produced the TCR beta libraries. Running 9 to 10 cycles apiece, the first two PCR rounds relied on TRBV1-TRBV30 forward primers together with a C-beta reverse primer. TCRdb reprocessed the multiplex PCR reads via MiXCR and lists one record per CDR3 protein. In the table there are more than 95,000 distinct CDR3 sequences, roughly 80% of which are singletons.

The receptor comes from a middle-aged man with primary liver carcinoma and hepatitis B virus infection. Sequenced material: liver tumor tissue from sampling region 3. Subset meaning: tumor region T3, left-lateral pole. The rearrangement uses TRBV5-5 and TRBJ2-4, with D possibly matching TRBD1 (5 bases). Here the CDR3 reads CARTSDLGDIQYF. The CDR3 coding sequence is TGTGCCCGCACCAGTGATCTAGGGGACATTCAGTACTTC.